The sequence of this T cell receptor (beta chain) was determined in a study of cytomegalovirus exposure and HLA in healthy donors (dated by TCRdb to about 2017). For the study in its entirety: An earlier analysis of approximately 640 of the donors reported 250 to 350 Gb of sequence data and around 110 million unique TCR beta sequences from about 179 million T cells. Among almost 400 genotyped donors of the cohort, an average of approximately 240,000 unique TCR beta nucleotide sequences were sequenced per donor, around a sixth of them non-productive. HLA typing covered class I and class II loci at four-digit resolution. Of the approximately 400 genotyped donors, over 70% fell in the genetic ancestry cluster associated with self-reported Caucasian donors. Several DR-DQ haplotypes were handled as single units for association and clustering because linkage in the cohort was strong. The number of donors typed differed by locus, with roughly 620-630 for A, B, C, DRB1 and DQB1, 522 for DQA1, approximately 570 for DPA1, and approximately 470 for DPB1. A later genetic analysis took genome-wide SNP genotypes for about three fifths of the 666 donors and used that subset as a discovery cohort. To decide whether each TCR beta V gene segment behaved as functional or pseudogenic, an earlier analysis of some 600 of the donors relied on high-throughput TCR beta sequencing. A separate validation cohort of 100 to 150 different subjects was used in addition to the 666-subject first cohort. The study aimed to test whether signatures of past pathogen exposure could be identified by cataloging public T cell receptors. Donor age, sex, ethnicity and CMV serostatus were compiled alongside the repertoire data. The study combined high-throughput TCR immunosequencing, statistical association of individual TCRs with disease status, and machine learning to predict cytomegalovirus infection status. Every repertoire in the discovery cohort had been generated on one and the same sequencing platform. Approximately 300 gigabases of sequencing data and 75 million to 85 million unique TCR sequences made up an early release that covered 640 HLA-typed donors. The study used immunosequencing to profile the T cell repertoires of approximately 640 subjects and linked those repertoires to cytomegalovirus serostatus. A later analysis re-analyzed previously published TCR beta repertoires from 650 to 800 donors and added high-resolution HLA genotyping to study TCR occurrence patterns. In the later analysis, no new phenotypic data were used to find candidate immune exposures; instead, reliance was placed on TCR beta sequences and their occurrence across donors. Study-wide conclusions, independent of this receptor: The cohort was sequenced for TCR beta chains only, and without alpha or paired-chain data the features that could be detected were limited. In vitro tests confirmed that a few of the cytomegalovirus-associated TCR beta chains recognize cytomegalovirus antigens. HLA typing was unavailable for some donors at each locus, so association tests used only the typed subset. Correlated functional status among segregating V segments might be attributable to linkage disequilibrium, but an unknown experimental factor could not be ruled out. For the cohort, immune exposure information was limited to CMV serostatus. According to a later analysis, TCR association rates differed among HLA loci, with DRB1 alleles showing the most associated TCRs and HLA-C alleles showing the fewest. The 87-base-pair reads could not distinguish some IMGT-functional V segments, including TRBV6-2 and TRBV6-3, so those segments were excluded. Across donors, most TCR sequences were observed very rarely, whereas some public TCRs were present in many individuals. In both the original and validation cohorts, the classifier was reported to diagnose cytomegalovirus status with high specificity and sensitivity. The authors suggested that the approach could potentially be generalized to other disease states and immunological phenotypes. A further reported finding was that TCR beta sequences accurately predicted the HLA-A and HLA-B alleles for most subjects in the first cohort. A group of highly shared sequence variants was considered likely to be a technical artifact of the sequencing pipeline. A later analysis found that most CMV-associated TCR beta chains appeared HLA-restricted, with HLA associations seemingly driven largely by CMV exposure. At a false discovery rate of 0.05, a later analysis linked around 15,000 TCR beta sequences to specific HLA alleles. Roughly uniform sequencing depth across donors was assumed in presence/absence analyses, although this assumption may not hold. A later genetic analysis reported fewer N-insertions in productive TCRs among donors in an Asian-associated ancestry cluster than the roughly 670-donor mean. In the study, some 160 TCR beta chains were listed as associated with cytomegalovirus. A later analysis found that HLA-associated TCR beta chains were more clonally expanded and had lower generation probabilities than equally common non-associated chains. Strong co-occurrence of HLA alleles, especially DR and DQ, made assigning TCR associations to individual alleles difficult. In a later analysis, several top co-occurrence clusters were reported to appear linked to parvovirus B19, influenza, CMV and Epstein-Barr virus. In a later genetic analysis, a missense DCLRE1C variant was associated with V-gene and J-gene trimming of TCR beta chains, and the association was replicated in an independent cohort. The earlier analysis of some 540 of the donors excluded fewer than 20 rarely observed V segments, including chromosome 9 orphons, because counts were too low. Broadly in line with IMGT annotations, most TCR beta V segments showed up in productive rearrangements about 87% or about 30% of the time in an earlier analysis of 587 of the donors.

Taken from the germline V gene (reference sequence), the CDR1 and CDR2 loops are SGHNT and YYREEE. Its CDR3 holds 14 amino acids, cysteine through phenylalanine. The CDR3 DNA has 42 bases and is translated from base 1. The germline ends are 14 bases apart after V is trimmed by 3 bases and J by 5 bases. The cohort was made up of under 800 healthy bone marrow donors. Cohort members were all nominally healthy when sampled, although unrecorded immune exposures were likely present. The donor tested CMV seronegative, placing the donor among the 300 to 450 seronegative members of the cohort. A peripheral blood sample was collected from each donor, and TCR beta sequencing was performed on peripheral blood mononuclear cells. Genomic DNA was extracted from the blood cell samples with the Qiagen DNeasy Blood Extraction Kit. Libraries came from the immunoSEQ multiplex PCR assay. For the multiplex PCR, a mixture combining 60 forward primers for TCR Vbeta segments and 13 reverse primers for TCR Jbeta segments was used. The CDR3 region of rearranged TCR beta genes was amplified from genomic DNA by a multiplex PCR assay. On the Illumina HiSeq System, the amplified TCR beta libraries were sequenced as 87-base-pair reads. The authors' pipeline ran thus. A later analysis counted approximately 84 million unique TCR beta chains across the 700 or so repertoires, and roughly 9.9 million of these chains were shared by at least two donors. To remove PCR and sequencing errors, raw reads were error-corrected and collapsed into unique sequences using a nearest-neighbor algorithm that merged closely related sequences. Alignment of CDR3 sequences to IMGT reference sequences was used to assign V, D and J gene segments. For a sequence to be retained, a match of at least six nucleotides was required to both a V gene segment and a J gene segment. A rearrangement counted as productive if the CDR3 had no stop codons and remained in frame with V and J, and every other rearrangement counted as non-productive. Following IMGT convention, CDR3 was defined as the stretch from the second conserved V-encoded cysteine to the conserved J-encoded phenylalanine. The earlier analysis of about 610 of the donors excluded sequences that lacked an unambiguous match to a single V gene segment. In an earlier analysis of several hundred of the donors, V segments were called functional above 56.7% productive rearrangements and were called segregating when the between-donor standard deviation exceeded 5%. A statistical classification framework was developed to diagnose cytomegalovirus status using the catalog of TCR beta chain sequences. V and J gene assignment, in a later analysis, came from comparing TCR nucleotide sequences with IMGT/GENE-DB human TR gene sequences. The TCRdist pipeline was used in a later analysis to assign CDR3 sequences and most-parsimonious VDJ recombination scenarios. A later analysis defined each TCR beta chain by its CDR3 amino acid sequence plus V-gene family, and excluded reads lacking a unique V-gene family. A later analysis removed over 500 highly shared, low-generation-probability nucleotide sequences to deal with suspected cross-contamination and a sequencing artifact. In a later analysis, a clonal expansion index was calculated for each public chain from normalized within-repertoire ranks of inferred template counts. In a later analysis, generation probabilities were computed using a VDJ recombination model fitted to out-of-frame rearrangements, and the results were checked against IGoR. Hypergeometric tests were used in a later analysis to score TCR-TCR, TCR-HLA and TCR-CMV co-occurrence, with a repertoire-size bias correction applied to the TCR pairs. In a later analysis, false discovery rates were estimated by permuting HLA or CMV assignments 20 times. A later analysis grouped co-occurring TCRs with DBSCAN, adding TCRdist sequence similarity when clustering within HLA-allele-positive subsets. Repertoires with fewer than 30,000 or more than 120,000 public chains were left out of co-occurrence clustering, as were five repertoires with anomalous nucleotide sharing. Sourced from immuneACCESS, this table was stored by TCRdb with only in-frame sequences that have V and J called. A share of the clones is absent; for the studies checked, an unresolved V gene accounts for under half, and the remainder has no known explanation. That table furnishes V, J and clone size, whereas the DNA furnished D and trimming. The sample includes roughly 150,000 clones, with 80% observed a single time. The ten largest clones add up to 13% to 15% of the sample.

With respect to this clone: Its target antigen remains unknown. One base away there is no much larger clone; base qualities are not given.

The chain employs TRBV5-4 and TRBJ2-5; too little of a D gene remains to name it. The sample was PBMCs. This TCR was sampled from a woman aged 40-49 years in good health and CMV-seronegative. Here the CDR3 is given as CASSSHSGVETQYF. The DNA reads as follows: TGTGCCAGCAGCTCCCACTCGGGTGTCGAGACCCAGTACTTC. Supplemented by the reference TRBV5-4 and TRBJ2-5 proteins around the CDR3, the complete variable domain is ETGVTQSPTHLIKTRGQQVTLRCSSQSGHNTVSWYQQALGQGPQFIFQYYREEENGRGNFPPRFSGLQFPNYSSELNVNALELDDSALYLCASSSHSGVETQYFGPGTRLLVL.